This T cell receptor beta chain was identified in a study of blood T cell repertoires in COVID-19. Study overall: The origin of the acute and convalescent COVID-19 samples was the United States, Italy and Spain.

Authors' data handling: For nucleated cells, counts were estimated from reference gene primer amplification. Sequenced by immunoSEQ multiplex PCR; TCRdb stores in-frame clones only, minus some. The V and J calls and the clone size are those of that table, but D and trimming were determined from the DNA. The sample carries around 500,000 clones, less than 90% recorded once. The CDR3 is made up of 14 amino acids. Germline V gene lookup returns CDR1 SGHRS and CDR2 YFSETQ. Trimming stripped 2 bases from V and 0 bases from J, with 8 bases between. The genes are TRBV5-1 and TRBJ1-1; D remains unclear. Material for sequencing was PBMCs or T cells enriched from blood (not recorded which). The sequence was collected from a woman aged 55-75 years who had recovered from COVID-19. The CDR3 protein is CASSLQTLNTEAFF. The CDR3, as DNA: TGCGCCAGCAGCTTACAGACCCTGAACACTGAAGCTTTCTTT. Based on the CDR3 plus reference TRBV5-1 and TRBJ1-1, the full variable domain is KAGVTQTPRYLIKTRGQQVTLSCSPISGHRSVSWYQQTPGQGLQFLFEYFSETQRNKGNFPGRFSGRQFSNSRSEMNVSTLELGDSALYLCASSLQTLNTEAFFGQGTRLTVV.